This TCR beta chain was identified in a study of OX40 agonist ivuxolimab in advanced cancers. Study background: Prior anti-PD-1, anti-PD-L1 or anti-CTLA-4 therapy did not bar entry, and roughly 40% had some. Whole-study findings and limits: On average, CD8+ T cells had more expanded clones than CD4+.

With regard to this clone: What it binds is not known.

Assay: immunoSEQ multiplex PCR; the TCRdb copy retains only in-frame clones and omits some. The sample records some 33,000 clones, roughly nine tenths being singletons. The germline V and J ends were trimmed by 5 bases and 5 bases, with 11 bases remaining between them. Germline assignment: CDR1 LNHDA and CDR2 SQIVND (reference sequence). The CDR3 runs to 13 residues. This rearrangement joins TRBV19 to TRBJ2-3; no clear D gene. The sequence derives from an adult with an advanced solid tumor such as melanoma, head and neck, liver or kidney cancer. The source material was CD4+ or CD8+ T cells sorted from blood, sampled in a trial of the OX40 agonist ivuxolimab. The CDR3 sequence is CASSLWAVDTQYF. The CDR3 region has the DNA TGTGCCAGTAGTTTGTGGGCCGTAGATACGCAGTATTTT.